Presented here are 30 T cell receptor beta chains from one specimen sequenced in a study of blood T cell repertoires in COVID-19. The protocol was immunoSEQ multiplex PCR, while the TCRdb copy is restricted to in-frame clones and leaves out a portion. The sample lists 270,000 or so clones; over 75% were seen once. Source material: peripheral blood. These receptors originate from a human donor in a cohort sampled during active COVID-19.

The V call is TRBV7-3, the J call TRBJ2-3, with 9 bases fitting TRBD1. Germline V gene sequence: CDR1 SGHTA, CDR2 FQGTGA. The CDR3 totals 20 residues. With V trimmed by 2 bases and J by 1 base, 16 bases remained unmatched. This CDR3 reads CASSLRPGQGLSGGTDTQYF. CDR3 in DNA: TGTGCCAGCAGCTTACGCCCGGGACAGGGATTATCCGGGGGCACAGATACGCAGTATTTT.

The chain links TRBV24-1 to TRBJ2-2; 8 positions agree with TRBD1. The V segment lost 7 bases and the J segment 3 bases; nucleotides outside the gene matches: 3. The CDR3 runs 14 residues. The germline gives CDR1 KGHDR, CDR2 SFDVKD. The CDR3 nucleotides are TGTGCCACCAGAGGACAGGGTGACACCGGGGAGCTGTTTTTT. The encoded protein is CATRGQGDTGELFF.

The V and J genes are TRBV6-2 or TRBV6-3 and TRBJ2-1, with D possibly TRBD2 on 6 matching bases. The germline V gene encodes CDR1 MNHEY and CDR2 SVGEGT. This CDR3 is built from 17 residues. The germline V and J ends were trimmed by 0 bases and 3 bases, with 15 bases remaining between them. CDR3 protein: CASSYSGGRLFYNEQFF. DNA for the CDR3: TGTGCCAGCAGTTACTCTGGAGGGAGGCTTTTCTACAATGAGCAGTTCTTC.

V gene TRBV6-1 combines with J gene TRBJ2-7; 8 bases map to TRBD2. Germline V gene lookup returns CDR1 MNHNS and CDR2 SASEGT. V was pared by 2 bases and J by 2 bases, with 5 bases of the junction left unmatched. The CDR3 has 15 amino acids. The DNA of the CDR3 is TGTGCCAGCAGTGAAAGGAGCGGGGGAACCTACGAGCAGTACTTC. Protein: CASSERSGGTYEQYF.

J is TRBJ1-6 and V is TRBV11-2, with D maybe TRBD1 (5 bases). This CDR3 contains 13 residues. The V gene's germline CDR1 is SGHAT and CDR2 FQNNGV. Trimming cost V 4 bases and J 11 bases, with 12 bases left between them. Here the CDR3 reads CASSYGGDPPLHF. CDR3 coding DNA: TGTGCCAGCAGCTACGGGGGGGATCCACCCCTCCACTTT.

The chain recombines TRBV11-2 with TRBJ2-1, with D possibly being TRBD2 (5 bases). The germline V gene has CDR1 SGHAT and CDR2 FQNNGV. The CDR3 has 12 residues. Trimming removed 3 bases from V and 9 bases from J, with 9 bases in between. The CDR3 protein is CASSLSGGEQFF. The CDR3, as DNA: TGTGCCAGCAGCTTGTCCGGAGGTGAGCAGTTCTTC.

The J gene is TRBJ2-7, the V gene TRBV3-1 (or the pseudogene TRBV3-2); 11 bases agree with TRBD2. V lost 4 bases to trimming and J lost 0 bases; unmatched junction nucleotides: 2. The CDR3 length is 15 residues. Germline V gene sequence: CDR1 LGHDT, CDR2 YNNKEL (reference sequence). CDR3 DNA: TGTGCCAGCAGCCGCGGGACTAGCGGCTCCTACGAGCAGTACTTC. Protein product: CASSRGTSGSYEQYF.

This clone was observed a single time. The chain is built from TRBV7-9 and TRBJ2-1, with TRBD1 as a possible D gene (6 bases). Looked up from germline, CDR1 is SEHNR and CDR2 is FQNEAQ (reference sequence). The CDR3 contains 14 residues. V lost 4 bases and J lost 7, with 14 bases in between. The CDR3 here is CASSSRNRENEQFF. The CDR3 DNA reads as TGTGCCAGCAGCTCAAGAAACAGGGAGAATGAGCAGTTCTTC. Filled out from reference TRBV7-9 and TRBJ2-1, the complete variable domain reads DTGVSQNPRHKITKRGQNVTFRCDPISEHNRLYWYRQTLGQGPEFLTYFQNEAQLEKSRLLSDRFSAERPKGSFSTLEIQRTEQGDSAMYLCASSSRNRENEQFFGPGTRLTVL.

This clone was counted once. The CDR3 sequence is CASSGHSGRFTDTQYF. Here the CDR3 DNA reads TGTGCCAGCAGTGGCCATAGCGGGAGATTCACAGATACGCAGTATTTT. The rearrangement joins TRBV6-1 to TRBJ2-3; 9 bases align to TRBD2. This CDR3 is built from 16 residues. The V gene's germline CDR1 is MNHNS and CDR2 SASEGT. J gave up 2 bases and V 4 bases, and 7 bases lay outside the gene matches.

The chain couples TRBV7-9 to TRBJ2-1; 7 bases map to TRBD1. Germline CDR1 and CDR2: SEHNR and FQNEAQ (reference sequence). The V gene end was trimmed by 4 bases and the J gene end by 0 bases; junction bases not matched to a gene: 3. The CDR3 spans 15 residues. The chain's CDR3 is CASSSDRVSYNEQFF. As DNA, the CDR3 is TGTGCCAGCAGCTCCGACAGGGTCTCCTACAATGAGCAGTTCTTC.

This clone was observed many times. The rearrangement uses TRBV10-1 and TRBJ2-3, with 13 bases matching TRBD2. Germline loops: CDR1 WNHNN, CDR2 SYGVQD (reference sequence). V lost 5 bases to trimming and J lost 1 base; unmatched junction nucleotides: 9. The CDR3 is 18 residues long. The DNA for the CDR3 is TGCGCCAGCAGTTCGACTAGCGGGAGGCCTGGTCGCACAGATACGCAGTATTTT. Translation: CASSSTSGRPGRTDTQYF.

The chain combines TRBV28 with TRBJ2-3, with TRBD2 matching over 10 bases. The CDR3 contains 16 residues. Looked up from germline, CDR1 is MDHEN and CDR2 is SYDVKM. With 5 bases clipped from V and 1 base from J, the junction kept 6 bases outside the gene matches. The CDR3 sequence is CASSPLAGDGTDTQYF. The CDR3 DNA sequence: TGTGCCAGCAGTCCCCTAGCGGGAGATGGCACAGATACGCAGTATTTT. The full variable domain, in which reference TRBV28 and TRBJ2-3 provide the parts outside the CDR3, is DVKVTQSSRYLVKRTGEKVFLECVQDMDHENMFWYRQDPGLGLRLIYFSYDVKMKEKGDIPEGYSVSREKKERFSLILESASTNQTSMYLCASSPLAGDGTDTQYFGPGTRLTVL.

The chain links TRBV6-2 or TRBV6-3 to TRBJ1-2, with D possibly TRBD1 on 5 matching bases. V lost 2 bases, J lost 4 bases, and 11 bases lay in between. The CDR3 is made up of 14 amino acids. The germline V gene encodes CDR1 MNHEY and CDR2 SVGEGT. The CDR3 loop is CASSYLTDPYGYTF. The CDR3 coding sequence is TGTGCCAGCAGTTACCTGACAGACCCCTATGGCTACACCTTC.

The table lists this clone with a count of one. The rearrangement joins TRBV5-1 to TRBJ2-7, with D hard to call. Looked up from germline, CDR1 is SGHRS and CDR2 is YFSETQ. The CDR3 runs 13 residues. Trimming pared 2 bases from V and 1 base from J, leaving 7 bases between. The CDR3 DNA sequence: TGCGCCAGCAGCTTTAGCAGTTCCTACGAGCAGTACTTC. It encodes CASSFSSSYEQYF.

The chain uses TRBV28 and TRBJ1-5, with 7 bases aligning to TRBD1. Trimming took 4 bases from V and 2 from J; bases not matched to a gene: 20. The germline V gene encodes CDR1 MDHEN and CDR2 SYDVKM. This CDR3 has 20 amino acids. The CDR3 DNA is TGTGCCAGCAGTTCGACCCCATGGGGATCCCTCACAGGGGGCAATCAGCCCCAGCATTTT. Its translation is CASSSTPWGSLTGGNQPQHF.

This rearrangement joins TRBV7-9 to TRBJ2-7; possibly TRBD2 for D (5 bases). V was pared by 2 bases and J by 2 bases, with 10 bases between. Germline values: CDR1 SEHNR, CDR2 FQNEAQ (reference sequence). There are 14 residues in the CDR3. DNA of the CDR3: TGTGCCAGCAGCTTAATAACTAGTCCCTACGAGCAGTACTTC. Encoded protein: CASSLITSPYEQYF.

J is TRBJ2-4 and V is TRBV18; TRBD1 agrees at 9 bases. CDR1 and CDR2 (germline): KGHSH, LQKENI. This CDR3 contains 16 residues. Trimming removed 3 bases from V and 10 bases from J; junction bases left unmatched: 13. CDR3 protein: CASSPGQGKGFGIQYF. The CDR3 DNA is TGTGCCAGCTCACCGGGACAGGGAAAGGGATTTGGGATTCAGTACTTC.

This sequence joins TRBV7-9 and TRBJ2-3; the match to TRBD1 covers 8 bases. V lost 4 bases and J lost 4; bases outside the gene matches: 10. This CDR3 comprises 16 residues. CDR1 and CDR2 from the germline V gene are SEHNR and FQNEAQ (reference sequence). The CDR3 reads CASSSFLDRGPDTQYF. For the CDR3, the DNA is TGTGCCAGCAGCTCGTTCCTTGACAGGGGCCCAGATACGCAGTATTTT.

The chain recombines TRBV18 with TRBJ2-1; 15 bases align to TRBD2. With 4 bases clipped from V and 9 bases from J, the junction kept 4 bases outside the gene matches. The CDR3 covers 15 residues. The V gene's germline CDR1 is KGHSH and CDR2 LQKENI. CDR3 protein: CASSLGTSGRIEQFF. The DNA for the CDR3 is TGTGCCAGCTCACTCGGGACTAGCGGGAGGATTGAGCAGTTCTTC.

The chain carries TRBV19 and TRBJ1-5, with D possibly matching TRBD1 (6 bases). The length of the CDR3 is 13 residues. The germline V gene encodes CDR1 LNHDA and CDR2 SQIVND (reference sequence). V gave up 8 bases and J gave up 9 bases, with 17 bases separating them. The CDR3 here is CASHRVGVGPQHF. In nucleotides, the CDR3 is TGTGCCAGTCACAGGGTCGGGGTTGGGCCCCAGCATTTT.

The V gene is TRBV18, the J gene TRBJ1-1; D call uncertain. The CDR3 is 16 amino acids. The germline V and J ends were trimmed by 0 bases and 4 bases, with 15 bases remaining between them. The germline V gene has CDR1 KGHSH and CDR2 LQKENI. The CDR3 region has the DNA TGTGCCAGCTCACCACCGGAGAGGGTGGCGGGCACTGAAGCTTTCTTT. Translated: CASSPPERVAGTEAFF. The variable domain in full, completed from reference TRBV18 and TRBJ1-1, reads NAGVMQNPRHLVRRRGQEARLRCSPMKGHSHVYWYRQLPEEGLKFMVYLQKENIIDESGMPKERFSAEFPKEGPSILRIQQVVRGDSAAYFCASSPPERVAGTEAFFGQGTRLTVV.

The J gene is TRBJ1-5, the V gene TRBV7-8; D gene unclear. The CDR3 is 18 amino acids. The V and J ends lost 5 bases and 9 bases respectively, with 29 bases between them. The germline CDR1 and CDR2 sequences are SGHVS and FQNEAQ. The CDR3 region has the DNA TGTGCCAGCAGCGAAACGCCCAACCTAGGCCGGTTTAGTTCGCCCCAGCATTTT. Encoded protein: CASSETPNLGRFSSPQHF. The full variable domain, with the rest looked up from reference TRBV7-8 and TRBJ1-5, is GAGVSQSPRYKVAKRGQDVALRCDPISGHVSLFWYQQALGQGPEFLTYFQNEAQLDKSGLPSDRFFAERPEGSVSTLKIQRTQQEDSAVYLCASSETPNLGRFSSPQHFGDGTRLSIL.

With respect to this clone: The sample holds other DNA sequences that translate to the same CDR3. CDR3 coding DNA: TGTGCCACCAGTGATCCCCGGACTCGCACAGATACGCAGTATTTT. This sequence encodes CATSDPRTRTDTQYF. The chain couples TRBV24-1 to TRBJ2-3, with D perhaps matching TRBD2 (5 bases). V shed 3 bases and J shed 1 base, with 10 bases lying between them. The CDR3 sequence is 15 residues long. Germline values: CDR1 KGHDR, CDR2 SFDVKD.

The CDR3 protein is CAISPATSFYEQYF. CDR3 DNA sequence: TGTGCCATCAGCCCGGCGACTAGTTTCTACGAGCAGTACTTC. The chain couples TRBV10-3 to TRBJ2-7; weak D call: TRBD2 (6 bases). There are 14 residues in the CDR3. V was pared by 6 bases and J by 3 bases, with 15 bases between. Per germline, CDR1 ENHRY and CDR2 SYGVKD.

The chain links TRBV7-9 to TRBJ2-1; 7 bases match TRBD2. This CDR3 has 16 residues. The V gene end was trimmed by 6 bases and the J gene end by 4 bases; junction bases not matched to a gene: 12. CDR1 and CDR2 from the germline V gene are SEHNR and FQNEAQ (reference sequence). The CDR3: CASSRAVGTTYNEQFF. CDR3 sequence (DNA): TGTGCCAGCAGTCGAGCGGTGGGGACTACGTACAATGAGCAGTTCTTC.

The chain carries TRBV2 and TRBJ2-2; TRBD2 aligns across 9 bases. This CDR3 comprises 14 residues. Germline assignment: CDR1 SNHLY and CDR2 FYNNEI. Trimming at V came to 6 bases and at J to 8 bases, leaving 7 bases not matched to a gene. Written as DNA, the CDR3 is TGTGCCAGCAGCCGACTAGCGGATACTGGGGAGCTGTTTTTT. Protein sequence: CASSRLADTGELFF. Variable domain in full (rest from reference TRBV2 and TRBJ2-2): EPEVTQTPSHQVTQMGQEVILRCVPISNHLYFYWYRQILGQKVEFLVSFYNNEISEKSEIFDDQFSVERPDGSNFTLKIRSTKLEDSAMYFCASSRLADTGELFFGEGSRLTVL.

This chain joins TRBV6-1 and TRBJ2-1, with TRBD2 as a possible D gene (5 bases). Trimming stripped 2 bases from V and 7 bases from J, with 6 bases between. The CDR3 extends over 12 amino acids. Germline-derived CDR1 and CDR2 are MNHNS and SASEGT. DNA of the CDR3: TGTGCCAGCAGTGAATCGGGAAATGAGCAGTTCTTC. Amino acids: CASSESGNEQFF.

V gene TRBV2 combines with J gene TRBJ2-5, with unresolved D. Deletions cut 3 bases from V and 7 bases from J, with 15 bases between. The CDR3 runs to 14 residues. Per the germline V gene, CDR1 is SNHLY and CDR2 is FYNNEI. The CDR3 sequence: CASSEALALWTQYF. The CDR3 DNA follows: TGTGCCAGCAGTGAGGCTTTGGCCTTGTGGACCCAGTACTTC.

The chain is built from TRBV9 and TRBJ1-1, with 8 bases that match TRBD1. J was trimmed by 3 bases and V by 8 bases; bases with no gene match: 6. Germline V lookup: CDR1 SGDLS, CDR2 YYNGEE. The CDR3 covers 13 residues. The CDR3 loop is CASTGGADTEAFF. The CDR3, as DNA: TGTGCCAGTACAGGGGGGGCGGACACTGAAGCTTTCTTT.

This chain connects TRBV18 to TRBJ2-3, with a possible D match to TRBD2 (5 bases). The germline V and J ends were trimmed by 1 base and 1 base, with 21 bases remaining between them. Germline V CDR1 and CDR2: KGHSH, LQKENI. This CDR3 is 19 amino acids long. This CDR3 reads CASSPLPGIGVSGTDTQYF. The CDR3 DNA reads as TGTGCCAGCTCACCACTTCCTGGGATTGGGGTTAGCGGCACAGATACGCAGTATTTT.